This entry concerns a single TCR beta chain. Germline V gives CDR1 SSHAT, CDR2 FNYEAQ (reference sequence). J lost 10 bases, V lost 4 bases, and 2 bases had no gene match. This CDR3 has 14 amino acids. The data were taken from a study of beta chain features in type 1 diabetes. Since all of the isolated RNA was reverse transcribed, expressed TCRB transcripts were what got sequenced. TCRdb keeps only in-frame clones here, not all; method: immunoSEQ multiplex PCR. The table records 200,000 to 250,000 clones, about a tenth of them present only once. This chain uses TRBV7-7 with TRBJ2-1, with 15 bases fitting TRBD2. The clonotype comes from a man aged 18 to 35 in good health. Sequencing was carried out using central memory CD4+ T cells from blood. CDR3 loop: CASSSGLAGGEQFF. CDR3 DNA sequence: TGTGCCAGCAGCTCGGGACTAGCGGGAGGCGAGCAGTTCTTC.